This T cell receptor (beta chain) is drawn from a study of control samples from healthy donors and cancer patients. TCRdb's table, derived via immunoSEQ multiplex PCR, lists solely in-frame clones and lacks some. The table has under 130,000 clones, roughly 89% seen once. The germline gives CDR1 SGHRS, CDR2 YFSETQ. This CDR3 has 15 residues. V was shortened by 0 bases and J by 0 bases, with 8 bases between the two germline ends. This TCR derives from a man between 60 and 75 years old with lung cancer. Sample: PBMCs. This chain links TRBV5-1 with TRBJ2-3; D call uncertain. The CDR3 nucleotides read TGCGCCAGCAGCTTGGCCAAATCTAGCACAGATACGCAGTATTTT. Protein sequence: CASSLAKSSTDTQYF.